The 24 T cell receptor beta chains below all came from one sample that was sequenced in a study of Tregs in tolerant kidney transplant recipients. TCRdb's copy holds only in-frame clones and misses some; the assay was immunoSEQ multiplex PCR. The sample gives tens of thousands of clones, 85% to 95% of which show up once; about 0.34% is in the top ten. The sequenced sample was Tregs from blood, obtained before the transplant. These receptors originate from a human donor who received a combined kidney and bone marrow transplant.

The V gene is TRBV9, the J gene TRBJ2-7; 9 bases are a match to TRBD1. This CDR3 spans 13 amino acids. V was clipped by 4 bases and J by 6 bases; unmatched bases: 5. The germline V gene has CDR1 SGDLS and CDR2 YYNGEE. In DNA form, the CDR3 reads TGTGCCAGCAGCCCCCAGACAGGGGGCGAGCAGTACTTC. The encoded protein is CASSPQTGGEQYF.

Only a few counts were recorded for this clone. The V gene is TRBV2, the J gene TRBJ1-5, with D possibly matching TRBD1 (6 bases). The CDR3 is 15 residues long. Per germline, CDR1 SNHLY and CDR2 FYNNEI. V was clipped by 4 bases and J by 7 bases, with 17 bases between them. In DNA, the CDR3 is TGTGCCAGCAGTGGCCCCGGGGGGGGCGGGCAGCCCCAGCATTTT. Encoded protein: CASSGPGGGGQPQHF.

V usage is TRBV4-3 and J usage is TRBJ1-4; TRBD1 aligns across 8 bases. Germline V CDR1 and CDR2: LGHNA, YSLEER. This CDR3 has 14 amino acids. The trim removed 1 base at V and 6 bases at J, leaving 1 base unmatched. CDR3 residues: CASSQGQGYEKLFF. The CDR3, as DNA: TGCGCCAGCAGCCAAGGACAGGGGTATGAAAAACTGTTTTTT.

This chain joins TRBV30 and TRBJ2-7; 7 bases are a match to TRBD2. Germline V gives CDR1 GTSNPN, CDR2 SVGIG (reference sequence). The ends lost 2 bases at V and 9 bases at J; junction bases unmatched: 10. The CDR3 loop spans 13 amino acids. In nucleotides, the CDR3 is TGTGCCTGGAGTTCCCGGGGAGGGAGTACGCAGTACTTC. It yields the protein CAWSSRGGSTQYF.

The V gene is TRBV11-2, the J gene TRBJ2-1; 7 bases agree with TRBD1. CDR1 is SGHAT and CDR2 is FQNNGV in the germline V gene. The CDR3 consists of 14 residues. Trimming removed 5 bases from V and 3 bases from J; junction bases left unmatched: 4. CDR3 protein: CASSGGQNYNEQFF. In DNA form, the CDR3 reads TGTGCCAGCAGCGGGGGACAGAACTACAATGAGCAGTTCTTC.

This sequence joins TRBV15 and TRBJ1-5; the D is unclear. Germline V CDR1 and CDR2: LNHNV, YYDKDF (reference sequence). The CDR3 extends over 14 amino acids. Trimming took 4 bases from V and 7 from J, leaving 14 bases between them. The CDR3 DNA reads as TGTGCCACCAGCATTGGAAAAGGGCACCAGCCCCAGCATTTT. As protein: CATSIGKGHQPQHF.

This clone was counted a few times. J is TRBJ1-2 and V is TRBV7-2, with D hard to call. From germline, CDR1 is SGHTA and CDR2 FQGNSA. This CDR3 has 13 residues. V was pared by 2 bases and J by 5 bases, with 9 bases between. Written as DNA, the CDR3 is TGTGCCAGCAGCTTAATGAGCGGTTATGGCTACACCTTC. Its translation is CASSLMSGYGYTF.

This clone occurred once. This chain uses TRBV7-2 with TRBJ2-1, with TRBD2 matching 9 bases. V lost 5 bases and J lost 5; bases outside the gene matches: 10. Germline CDR1 reads SGHTA; CDR2 reads FQGNSA. This CDR3 has 16 residues. The chain's CDR3 is CASSPLAGWGNNEQFF. CDR3 bases: TGTGCCAGCAGCCCTCTAGCGGGGTGGGGTAACAATGAGCAGTTCTTC.

This sequence joins TRBV11-2 and TRBJ1-1; D is undetermined. The CDR3 runs to 14 residues. V was pared by 1 base and J by 1 base, with 7 bases between. From germline, CDR1 is SGHAT and CDR2 FQNNGV. This CDR3 is CASSLVGWNTEAFF. CDR3 nucleotide sequence: TGTGCCAGCAGCTTAGTAGGATGGAACACTGAAGCTTTCTTT.

The CDR3 DNA reads as TGTGCCAGCTCACCACAACAGGATGAGCAGTACTTC. Its translation: CASSPQQDEQYF. This sequence joins TRBV18 and TRBJ2-7, with a possible D match to TRBD1 (5 bases). Germline values: CDR1 KGHSH, CDR2 LQKENI. The CDR3 has 12 amino acids. V was clipped by 1 base and J by 7 bases, with 8 bases between them.

V is TRBV5-1 and J is TRBJ2-3; 9 bases are a match to TRBD1. V was clipped by 3 bases and J by 5 bases; unmatched bases: 4. The germline CDR1 and CDR2 sequences are SGHRS and YFSETQ. CDR3 length: 14 residues. The chain's CDR3 is CASSWTGVEDTQYF. The CDR3 DNA reads TGCGCCAGCAGCTGGACAGGGGTTGAAGATACGCAGTATTTT.

This clone was counted a single time. The chain has TRBV4-3 and TRBJ1-2; 7 positions agree with TRBD1. This CDR3 comprises 15 residues. Trimming cost V 5 bases and J 1 base; bases outside gene matches: 7. Germline V gives CDR1 LGHNA, CDR2 YSLEER. DNA of the CDR3: TGCGCCAGCAGCTCCCGGACAGGCCTTAACTATGGCTACACCTTC. Amino acid sequence: CASSSRTGLNYGYTF.

The gene calls are TRBV5-1 and TRBJ2-7, with D perhaps TRBD1 (7 bases). V was pared by 4 bases and J by 6 bases, with 17 bases between. Germline CDR1 SGHRS, CDR2 YFSETQ. This CDR3 is built from 14 residues. This chain's CDR3 is CASSIRQGSGEQYF. The CDR3 DNA follows: TGCGCCAGCAGCATAAGACAGGGTAGCGGCGAGCAGTACTTC.

V is TRBV19 and J is TRBJ2-1; D unclear. The CDR3 length is 15 residues. Germline V lookup: CDR1 LNHDA, CDR2 SQIVND (reference sequence). V was shortened by 3 bases and J by 0 bases, with 9 bases between the two germline ends. The CDR3 bases are TGTGCCAGTAGTATCCTTAGGAGCTCCTACAATGAGCAGTTCTTC. Amino acids: CASSILRSSYNEQFF.

The V gene is TRBV2, the J gene TRBJ2-6, with D perhaps TRBD1 (5 bases). Trimming removed 7 bases from V and 0 bases from J, with 13 bases in between. CDR3 length: 16 amino acids. Germline V gene sequence: CDR1 SNHLY, CDR2 FYNNEI. The CDR3 spells CASNQDRISGANVLTF. CDR3 nucleotides: TGTGCCAGCAACCAAGACAGAATCTCTGGGGCCAACGTCCTGACTTTC.

The chain uses TRBV5-4 and TRBJ2-7, with D possibly being TRBD2 (6 bases). The CDR3 spans 14 residues. The germline V and J ends were trimmed by 0 bases and 3 bases, with 10 bases remaining between them. CDR1 is SGHNT and CDR2 is YYREEE in the germline V gene (reference sequence). The CDR3 loop is CASSLGGGNYEQYF. In DNA, the CDR3 is TGTGCCAGCAGCTTGGGGGGAGGTAACTACGAGCAGTACTTC.

The chain recombines TRBV5-1 with TRBJ1-2, with 8 bases identical to TRBD1. Germline V lookup: CDR1 SGHRS, CDR2 YFSETQ. CDR3 length: 13 residues. V dropped 2 bases and J dropped 7; count of bases not matched to a gene: 4. CDR3 nucleotide sequence: TGCGCCAGCAGCTTTGGGACAGGCGTTGGCTACACCTTC. Residues: CASSFGTGVGYTF.

The gene calls are TRBV2 and TRBJ2-5; 8 bases fit TRBD1. CDR1 and CDR2 from the germline V gene are SNHLY and FYNNEI. V was pared by 4 bases and J by 2 bases, with 6 bases of the junction left unmatched. The CDR3 consists of 15 residues. The chain's CDR3 is CASSVRTGKQETQYF. Written as DNA, the CDR3 is TGTGCCAGCAGTGTTAGGACAGGGAAACAAGAGACCCAGTACTTC.

The rearrangement uses TRBV5-1 and TRBJ2-3; a weak D match, TRBD2 (6 bases). Trimming took 1 base from V and 1 from J, leaving 13 bases between them. The CDR3 has 16 residues. CDR1 is SGHRS, CDR2 YFSETQ, per germline. The CDR3 here is CASSLRGGARTDTQYF. CDR3 nucleotide sequence: TGCGCCAGCAGCTTGAGGGGCGGGGCGCGCACAGATACGCAGTATTTT. Looking up the rest from reference TRBV5-1 and TRBJ2-3 gives the full variable domain: KAGVTQTPRYLIKTRGQQVTLSCSPISGHRSVSWYQQTPGQGLQFLFEYFSETQRNKGNFPGRFSGRQFSNSRSEMNVSTLELGDSALYLCASSLRGGARTDTQYFGPGTRLTVL.

The V call is TRBV28, the J call TRBJ2-4; TRBD1 aligns across 9 bases. CDR3 length: 15 residues. Trimming took 7 bases from V and 4 from J; bases not matched to a gene: 8. Germline V CDR1 and CDR2: MDHEN, SYDVKM. DNA of the CDR3: TGTGCCAGCACCGAGACCGGGACAGGGAAAAACATTCAGTACTTC. Encoded protein: CASTETGTGKNIQYF.

V usage is TRBV28 and J usage is TRBJ2-3, with 8 bases identical to TRBD1. Germline loops: CDR1 MDHEN, CDR2 SYDVKM. This CDR3 comprises 15 residues. After removal of 6 bases from V and 3 bases from J, the junction contained 8 bases not matched to a gene. In nucleotides, the CDR3 is TGTGCCAGCAGCGCGGACAGGGATCGGACAGATACGCAGTATTTT. Its translation: CASSADRDRTDTQYF.

V is TRBV10-3 and J is TRBJ1-2; the match to TRBD1 covers 7 bases. The germline V gene has CDR1 ENHRY and CDR2 SYGVKD. V shed 9 bases, J shed 2 bases, and the junction held 6 bases outside the gene matches. The CDR3 totals 13 residues. The CDR3 nucleotides are TGTGCCATTGCGGGACAGCAGAACTATGGCTACACCTTC. Residues: CAIAGQQNYGYTF.

This clone has a handful of counts. V and J are TRBV16 and TRBJ2-2; D is undetermined. The CDR3 consists of 16 residues. Germline V gene lookup returns CDR1 KGHSY and CDR2 FQNENV. The V end was cut by 4 bases, the J end by 2 bases, with 14 bases between. The CDR3 DNA follows: TGTGCCAGCAGCCTACTCGGTATCCAAAACACCGGGGAGCTGTTTTTT. Translating gives CASSLLGIQNTGELFF.

The chain uses TRBV18 and TRBJ2-7; TRBD2 matches at 10 bases. Trimming removed 4 bases from V and 1 base from J; junction bases left unmatched: 4. This CDR3 has 15 residues. Looked up from germline, CDR1 is KGHSH and CDR2 is LQKENI. DNA for the CDR3: TGTGCCAGCTCACTTACTAGCGGGACGTCCTACGAGCAGTACTTC. Translated: CASSLTSGTSYEQYF.